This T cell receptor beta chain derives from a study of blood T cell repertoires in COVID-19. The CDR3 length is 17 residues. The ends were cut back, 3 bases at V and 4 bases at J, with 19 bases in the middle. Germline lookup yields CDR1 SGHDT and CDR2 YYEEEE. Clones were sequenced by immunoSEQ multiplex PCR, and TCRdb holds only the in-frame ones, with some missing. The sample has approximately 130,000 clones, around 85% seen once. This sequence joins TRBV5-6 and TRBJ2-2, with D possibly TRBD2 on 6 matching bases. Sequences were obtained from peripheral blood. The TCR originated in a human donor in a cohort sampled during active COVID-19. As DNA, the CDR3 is TGTGCCAGCAGCTGGGGGACGGCGGGAACGGGCACCGGGGAGCTGTTTTTT. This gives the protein CASSWGTAGTGTGELFF.